Described below is a single T cell receptor beta chain sequence and its context. The data originate from a study of cytomegalovirus exposure and HLA in healthy donors. This CDR3 is 16 amino acids long. Trimming at V came to 3 bases and at J to 0 bases, leaving 4 bases not matched to a gene. CDR1 and CDR2 (germline): MGHRA, YSYEKL. The PCR was carried out with 60 Vbeta primers and 13 Jbeta primers. Sequenced by immunoSEQ multiplex PCR; TCRdb stores in-frame clones only, minus some. The table has approximately 74,000 clones, 78% seen once. This clonotype originated in a man aged 35 to 55 in good health and CMV-seronegative. J is TRBJ2-1 and V is TRBV4-1; TRBD2 agrees at 8 bases. The source material was PBMCs. The DNA of the CDR3 is TGCGCCAGCAGCCAGCATAGCGGGACCTCCTACAATGAGCAGTTCTTC. It translates to CASSQHSGTSYNEQFF.